This entry is about one TCR beta chain. This sample also contains other DNA sequences that code for the same CDR3. Each sorted subset replicate got 200 ng genomic DNA, roughly 33,000 genomes. Only in-frame clones appear in the TCRdb table, and some are missing; sequencing was by immunoSEQ multiplex PCR. The table shows some 800,000 clones, with approximately 92% occurring only once. The length of the CDR3 is 11 residues. CDR1 SEHNR and CDR2 FQNEAQ come from the germline V gene (reference sequence). Trimming pared 5 bases from V and 3 bases from J, leaving 5 bases between. These data belong to a study of shared clonotypes between healthy human individuals. In the study overall: CD4 naive and memory got three plates each, CD8 naive two, CD8 memory one.

CD45RO-negative cells were positively selected for CCR7, leaving out terminally differentiated effector memory CD45RA+ cells. V usage is TRBV7-9 and J usage is TRBJ2-7; D not resolved. The material sequenced was naive CD8+ T cells sorted from blood. This receptor was taken from a man younger than 45 in good health. The CDR3 loop is CASSRSYEQYF. CDR3 DNA sequence: TGTGCCAGCAGCCGCAGCTACGAGCAGTACTTC.